This T cell receptor beta chain is drawn from a study of control samples from healthy donors and cancer patients. Germline V gene lookup returns CDR1 MDHEN and CDR2 SYDVKM. V lost 5 bases and J 4 bases, leaving 9 bases between the germline ends. The CDR3 length is 13 residues. Produced via immunoSEQ multiplex PCR; TCRdb's table is partial and in-frame only. The data contain 150,000 or so clones, around 88% of them seen just once; the ten biggest clones take up approximately 1.8%. This clonotype originated in a young man in good health. Sequencing input: blood. The rearrangement joins TRBV28 to TRBJ1-5; D perhaps matches TRBD1 (6 bases). The CDR3 reads CASSRTVNQPQHF. CDR3 nucleotide sequence: TGTGCCAGCAGTAGGACAGTTAATCAGCCCCAGCATTTT.